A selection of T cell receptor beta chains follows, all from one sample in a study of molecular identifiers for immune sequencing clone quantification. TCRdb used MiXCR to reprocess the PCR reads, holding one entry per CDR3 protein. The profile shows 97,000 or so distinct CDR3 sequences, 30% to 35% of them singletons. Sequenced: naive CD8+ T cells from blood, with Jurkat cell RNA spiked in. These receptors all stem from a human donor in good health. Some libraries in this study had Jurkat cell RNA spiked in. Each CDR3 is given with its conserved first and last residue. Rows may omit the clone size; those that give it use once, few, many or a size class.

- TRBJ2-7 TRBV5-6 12 CASSFGGLEQYF
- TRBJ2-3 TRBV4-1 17 CASSLEWEGGPSDTQYF
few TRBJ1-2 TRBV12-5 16 CASGPGDSSFGYGYTF
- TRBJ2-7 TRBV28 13 CASSLAAVFEQYF
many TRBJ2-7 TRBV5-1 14 CASSLGYGSYEQYF
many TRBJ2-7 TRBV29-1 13 CSVVGGTAYEQYF
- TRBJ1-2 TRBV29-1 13 CSANTGRDHGYTF
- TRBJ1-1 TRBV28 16 CASSLMFYRLNTEAFF
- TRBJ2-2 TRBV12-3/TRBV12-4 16 CASSLRNPVGTGELFF
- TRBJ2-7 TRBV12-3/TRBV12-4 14 CASSRDTSFYERYF
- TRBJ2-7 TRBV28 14 CASSLWGFSYEQYF
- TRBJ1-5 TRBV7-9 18 CASSLEAGAGYSNQPQHF
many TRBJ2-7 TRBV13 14 CASSPGTGKYEQYF
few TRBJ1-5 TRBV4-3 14 CASSQDTVNQPQHF
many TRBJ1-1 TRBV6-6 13 CASTFSGNTEAFF
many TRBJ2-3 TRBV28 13 CASSLGGAGQEYF
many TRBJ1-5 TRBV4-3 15 CASSQAAGTPWPQHF
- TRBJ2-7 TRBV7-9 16 CASSSPWTEKPYEQYF
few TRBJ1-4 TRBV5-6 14 CASSYGQGALELFF
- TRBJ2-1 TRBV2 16 CARTGVYKSSYNEQFF
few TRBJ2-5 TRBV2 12 CASTEGEETQYF
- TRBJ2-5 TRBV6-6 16 CASSGIGSGSPQSQYF
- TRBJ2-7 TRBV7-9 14 CASSLGDLRAEQYF
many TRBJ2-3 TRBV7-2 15 CASSLVSGGPDTQYF
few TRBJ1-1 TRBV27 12 CATVTENTEAFF
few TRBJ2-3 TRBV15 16 CATSRVGGGFTDTQYF
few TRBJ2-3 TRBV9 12 CASSEGTPPVSF
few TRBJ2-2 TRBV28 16 CASSSPGIMNTGELFF
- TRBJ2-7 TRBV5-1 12 CASTARNYEQYF
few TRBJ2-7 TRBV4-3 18 CASSQGLAGIDFSYEQYF
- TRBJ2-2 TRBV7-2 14 CASSLQGLGGELFF
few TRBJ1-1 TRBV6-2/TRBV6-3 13 CASRLGSNTEAFF
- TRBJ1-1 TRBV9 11 CASSGTGKAFF
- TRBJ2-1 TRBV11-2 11 CASSRMGEQFF
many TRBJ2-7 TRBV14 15 CASSQDRVRIYEQYF
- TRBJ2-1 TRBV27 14 CASRSGDNYNEQFF
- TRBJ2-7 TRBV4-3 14 CASSQETSGAEQYF
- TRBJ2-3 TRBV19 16 CASSISRAGGTDTQYF
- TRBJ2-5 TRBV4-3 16 CASSQDSWAGGETQYF
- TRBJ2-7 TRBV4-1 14 CTSSQGGLGHEQYF
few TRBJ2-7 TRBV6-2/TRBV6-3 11 CASISEYEQYF
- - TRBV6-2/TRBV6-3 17 CASSYSIISSSTDTQHF
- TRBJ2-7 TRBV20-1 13 CSATSGFGREQYF
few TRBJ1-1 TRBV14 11 CASSQGGGTFF
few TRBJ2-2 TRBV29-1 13 CSVPGLLTGELFF
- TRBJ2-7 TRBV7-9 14 CASSLLGRGYEQYF
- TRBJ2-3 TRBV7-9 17 CASSLRDYPFFADTQYF
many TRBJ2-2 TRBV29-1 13 CSTSGSVAGELFF
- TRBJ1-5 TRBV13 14 CASSLGNRNQPQHF
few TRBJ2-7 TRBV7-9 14 CASSSEGWPYEQYF
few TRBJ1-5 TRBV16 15 CASSQATGAGQPQHF
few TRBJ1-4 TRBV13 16 CASSMSPWTTYEKLFF
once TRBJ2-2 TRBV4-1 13 CASSQTNTGELIF